These 25 T cell receptor beta chains were all obtained from the same sample, sequenced in a study of T cell repertoires in cytomegalovirus infection. TCRdb reanalysed the reads using MiXCR and keeps one entry per CDR3 protein. Of some 300,000 distinct CDR3 sequences in the sample, about 9.2% were seen once. Sequencing was carried out using PBMCs. Receptors were obtained from a human donor in good health (CMV status not recorded). Some clones in this sample may be carry-over from other donors' samples.

At least ten counts were recorded for this clonotype. The J gene is TRBJ2-1, the V gene TRBV7-9; D not certain. V was clipped by 3 bases and J by 0 bases, with 6 bases between them. The V gene's germline CDR1 is SEHNR and CDR2 FQNEAQ (reference sequence). This CDR3 has 14 residues. Here the CDR3 reads CASSLPSSYNEQFF. CDR3 in DNA: TGTGCCAGCAGCTTGCCGAGCTCCTACAATGAGCAGTTCTTC.

This clonotype was seen ten or more times. The rearrangement joins TRBV7-8 to TRBJ2-1, with D perhaps TRBD2 (5 bases). Per germline, CDR1 SGHVS and CDR2 FQNEAQ. Trimming shortened V by 3 bases and J by 2 bases, and 11 bases separated the two germline ends. CDR3 size: 15 residues. CDR3 protein: CASSFKRAAYNEQFF. The CDR3 DNA reads TGTGCCAGCAGCTTCAAGAGGGCTGCCTACAATGAGCAGTTCTTC.

This clonotype was detected ten times or more. The chain joins TRBV7-8 to TRBJ2-5, with 8 nucleotides matching TRBD1. Trimming removed 5 bases from V and 1 base from J; junction bases left unmatched: 6. Germline lookup yields CDR1 SGHVS and CDR2 FQNEAQ. The CDR3 totals 15 residues. CDR3 nucleotide sequence: TGTGCCAGCAGCCAATTGACAGGGGCCCAAGAGACCCAGTACTTC. It translates to CASSQLTGAQETQYF.

This clonotype occurred many times. V and J are TRBV20-1 and TRBJ1-6; D is uncertain. CDR3 length: 11 residues. The germline V gene has CDR1 DFQATT and CDR2 SNEGSKA (reference sequence). Trimming pared 0 bases from V and 9 bases from J, leaving 3 bases between. The CDR3 sequence: CSARDGSPLHF. The DNA for the CDR3 is TGCAGTGCTAGAGATGGTTCACCCCTCCACTTT.

This clonotype has only a few counts. The chain links TRBV6-2 or TRBV6-3 to TRBJ2-1, with 8 positions matching TRBD1. J was trimmed by 0 bases and V by 6 bases; bases with no gene match: 4. Germline CDR1 reads MNHEY; CDR2 reads SVGEGT. This CDR3 has 15 amino acids. Here the CDR3 DNA reads TGTGCCAGCAGACCTACAGGGGGCTCCTACAATGAGCAGTTCTTC. Amino acid sequence: CASRPTGGSYNEQFF.

This chain joins TRBV4-2 and TRBJ2-5; TRBD2 matches 13 bases. After removal of 1 base from V and 3 bases from J, the junction contained 8 bases not matched to a gene. Germline values: CDR1 LGHNA, CDR2 YNFKEQ. The CDR3 runs 18 residues. CDR3 residues: CASSQGLTSGGEEETQYF. The CDR3 bases are TGTGCCAGCAGCCAAGGCCTAACTAGCGGGGGGGAAGAAGAGACCCAGTACTTC.

The sample holds many counts of this clonotype. The rearrangement joins TRBV20-1 to TRBJ2-3; D unresolved. In germline, CDR1 is DFQATT, CDR2 SNEGSKA (reference sequence). There are 11 residues in the CDR3. Trimming left V 7 bases short and J 8 bases short, with 13 bases between. In DNA form, the CDR3 reads TGCAGTGTTACAGACAAGAGTACGCAGTATTTT. The encoded protein is CSVTDKSTQYF.

The table lists this clonotype with many counts. The chain has TRBV2 and TRBJ1-1, with 7 bases aligning to TRBD1. V shed 6 bases, J shed 1 base, and the junction held 2 bases outside the gene matches. Germline loops: CDR1 SNHLY, CDR2 FYNNEI. The CDR3 runs to 13 residues. The CDR3 reads CASRQGRNTEAFF. CDR3 sequence (DNA): TGTGCCAGCAGACAGGGGCGGAACACTGAAGCTTTCTTT.

This clonotype was picked up many times. V and J are TRBV6-2 or TRBV6-3 and TRBJ1-5, with 9 nucleotides matching TRBD1. V was clipped by 2 bases and J by 4 bases; unmatched bases: 0. The CDR3 consists of 14 residues. Germline V gives CDR1 MNHEY, CDR2 SVGEGT. CDR3 coding DNA: TGTGCCAGCAGTTACGGGACAGGGAATCAGCCCCAGCATTTT. It translates to CASSYGTGNQPQHF.

This clonotype was counted ten times or more. The genes are TRBV7-2 and TRBJ1-3; D remains unclear. V lost 1 base to trimming and J lost 4 bases, with 11 bases between them. This CDR3 comprises 15 residues. Germline loops: CDR1 SGHTA, CDR2 FQGNSA. As DNA, the CDR3 is TGTGCCAGCAGCTTAGGGTCGAGGGTAGGAAACACCATATATTTT. Its protein product is CASSLGSRVGNTIYF. The full variable domain, its missing parts supplied by reference TRBV7-2 and TRBJ1-3, is GAGVSQSPSNKVTEKGKDVELRCDPISGHTALYWYRQSLGQGLEFLIYFQGNSAPDKSGLPSDRFSAERTGGSVSTLTIQRTQQEDSAVYLCASSLGSRVGNTIYFGEGSWLTVV.

This clonotype came up many times. J is TRBJ2-1 and V is TRBV7-9, with 8 bases lining up with TRBD1. This CDR3 spans 17 amino acids. V dropped 5 bases and J dropped 3; count of bases not matched to a gene: 12. From germline, CDR1 is SEHNR and CDR2 FQNEAQ (reference sequence). Here the CDR3 reads CASSPRGPIYNYNEQFF. For the CDR3, the DNA is TGTGCCAGCAGCCCCAGGGGGCCGATCTACAACTACAATGAGCAGTTCTTC.

This clonotype occurred many times. This chain connects TRBV7-8 to TRBJ1-6; D possibly corresponds to TRBD1 (5 bases). The CDR3 sequence is 13 residues long. Per germline, CDR1 SGHVS and CDR2 FQNEAQ. V lost 4 bases and J lost 8, with 9 bases in between. This CDR3 reads CASSSDRHSPLHF. CDR3 in DNA: TGTGCCAGCAGCTCCGACAGACATTCACCCCTCCACTTT.

V usage is TRBV29-1 and J usage is TRBJ1-2; D might be TRBD1 (5 bases). Germline CDR1 and CDR2: SQVTM and ANQGSEA. V was clipped by 4 bases and J by 5 bases, with 8 bases between them. The CDR3 loop spans 11 amino acids. The CDR3: CSVVREYGYTF. The CDR3 coding sequence is TGCAGCGTTGTCAGGGAATATGGCTACACCTTC.

The sample holds many counts of this clonotype. The chain couples TRBV7-2 to TRBJ1-5; D perhaps matches TRBD1 (6 bases). The germline V gene has CDR1 SGHTA and CDR2 FQGNSA. The CDR3 runs 15 residues. V was cut by 3 bases and J by 3 bases, with 12 bases left in between. The CDR3 DNA reads as TGTGCCAGCAGCTTGGAAGACAGGTCCAATCAGCCCCAGCATTTT. It specifies CASSLEDRSNQPQHF.

This chain links TRBV6-2 or TRBV6-3 with TRBJ1-1; possibly TRBD1 for D (6 bases). Deletions cut 6 bases from V and 0 bases from J, with 11 bases between. CDR1 and CDR2 (germline): MNHEY, SVGEGT. The CDR3 is 14 amino acids. CDR3 protein: CASRSGVLNTEAFF. CDR3 DNA: TGTGCCAGCAGGTCAGGGGTGCTGAACACTGAAGCTTTCTTT.

This clonotype was counted a few times. V gene TRBV28 combines with J gene TRBJ2-3; perhaps D is TRBD1 or TRBD2 (7 bases each). This CDR3 contains 16 residues. Trimming cost V 6 bases and J 1 base, with 17 bases left between them. Germline CDR1 reads MDHEN; CDR2 reads SYDVKM. The CDR3 spells CASRSQGGGRTDTQYF. CDR3 DNA sequence: TGTGCCAGCAGATCGCAGGGGGGGGGTCGCACAGATACGCAGTATTTT.

Ten or more counts support this clonotype. V gene TRBV7-9 combines with J gene TRBJ1-2; the match to TRBD1 covers 7 bases. J gave up 4 bases and V 5 bases, and 13 bases lay outside the gene matches. CDR3 length: 16 amino acids. CDR1 is SEHNR, CDR2 FQNEAQ, per germline (reference sequence). CDR3 protein: CASSNIGQAGGYGYTF. CDR3 DNA: TGTGCCAGCAGCAACATCGGGCAGGCAGGGGGCTATGGCTACACCTTC. Full variable domain (missing parts from reference TRBV7-9 and TRBJ1-2): DTGVSQNPRHKITKRGQNVTFRCDPISEHNRLYWYRQTLGQGPEFLTYFQNEAQLEKSRLLSDRFSAERPKGSFSTLEIQRTEQGDSAMYLCASSNIGQAGGYGYTFGSGTRLTVV.

This clonotype occurred many times. V is TRBV5-6 and J is TRBJ2-1; 8 bases map to TRBD2. Germline V gives CDR1 SGHDT, CDR2 YYEEEE. There are 16 residues in the CDR3. V trimming: 2 bases; J trimming: 5 bases; junction bases outside the gene matches: 9. The CDR3 protein is CASSFPIAGYNNEQFF. The CDR3 nucleotides read TGTGCCAGCAGCTTCCCCATAGCGGGGTATAACAATGAGCAGTTCTTC.

In its sample, this clonotype was seen many times. The chain is built from TRBV28 and TRBJ1-5, with a tentative D call TRBD1 (6 bases). V was shortened by 1 base and J by 11 bases, with 21 bases between the two germline ends. The CDR3 covers 16 residues. Germline CDR1 MDHEN, CDR2 SYDVKM. This CDR3 is CASSLFGGTLGWAQHF. The CDR3 DNA is TGTGCCAGCAGTTTATTCGGCGGGACATTGGGTTGGGCCCAGCATTTT.

This clonotype was seen repeatedly, ten times or more. The V gene is TRBV7-2, the J gene TRBJ2-1, with 7 bases aligning to TRBD1. In germline, CDR1 is SGHTA, CDR2 FQGNSA. The trim removed 0 bases at V and 10 bases at J, leaving 6 bases unmatched. This CDR3 is 14 amino acids long. CDR3 sequence (DNA): TGTGCCAGCAGCTTAGCGGGACAGCCCTTGGAGCAGTTCTTC. It encodes CASSLAGQPLEQFF.

This clonotype was observed at least ten times. This chain links TRBV7-8 with TRBJ2-1; 7 bases fit TRBD1. This CDR3 spans 18 amino acids. V trimming: 4 bases; J trimming: 8 bases; junction bases outside the gene matches: 20. Germline V gene data show CDR1 as SGHVS and CDR2 as FQNEAQ. The CDR3 protein is CASSSNHQQGTRTHEQFF. CDR3 coding DNA: TGTGCCAGCAGCTCCAATCACCAACAGGGGACCCGGACTCATGAGCAGTTCTTC. Supplemented by reference TRBV7-8 and TRBJ2-1, the full variable domain reads GAGVSQSPRYKVAKRGQDVALRCDPISGHVSLFWYQQALGQGPEFLTYFQNEAQLDKSGLPSDRFFAERPEGSVSTLKIQRTQQEDSAVYLCASSSNHQQGTRTHEQFFGPGTRLTVL.

This clonotype has ten or more counts. The chain has TRBV28 and TRBJ2-7; D call uncertain. The V gene lost 4 bases and the J gene lost 5 bases, with 15 bases spanning the gap. Germline loops: CDR1 MDHEN, CDR2 SYDVKM. The CDR3 covers 14 residues. The CDR3 nucleotides read TGTGCCAGCAGTTCCCCCTCGGTGAGGAACGAGCAGTACGTC. Amino acids: CASSSPSVRNEQYV.

This clonotype was seen many times. The chain carries TRBV7-4 and TRBJ2-7; no reliable D call. Trimming pared 7 bases from V and 0 bases from J, leaving 13 bases between. The germline gives CDR1 SGHVT, CDR2 SQSDAQ. The CDR3 runs 14 residues. DNA for the CDR3: TGTGCCAGCAAGACACGTGTACACTCCTACGAGCAGTACGTC. Translated: CASKTRVHSYEQYV.

The table lists this clonotype with many counts. The rearrangement links TRBV20-1 to TRBJ1-1; D ambiguous. CDR1 and CDR2 (germline): DFQATT, SNEGSKA (reference sequence). The CDR3 spans 11 residues. The V end lost 7 bases, the J end lost 1 base, and 7 bases lay between the germline ends. This chain's CDR3 is CSVRGNTEAFF. CDR3 sequence (DNA): TGCAGTGTCCGAGGGAACACTGAAGCTTTCTTT.

This clonotype was observed at least ten times. The DNA of the CDR3 is TGTGCCAGCAGTCCCTCGGGGGGCTATAGCAATCAGCCCCAGCATTTT. Amino acids: CASSPSGGYSNQPQHF. The chain employs TRBV28 and TRBJ1-5; D may be TRBD1 (6 bases). V was clipped by 5 bases and J by 0 bases, with 14 bases between them. This CDR3 has 16 residues. CDR1 and CDR2 from the germline V gene are MDHEN and SYDVKM. Full variable domain (rest looked up from reference TRBV28 and TRBJ1-5): DVKVTQSSRYLVKRTGEKVFLECVQDMDHENMFWYRQDPGLGLRLIYFSYDVKMKEKGDIPEGYSVSREKKERFSLILESASTNQTSMYLCASSPSGGYSNQPQHFGDGTRLSIL.